The 5 T cell receptor beta chains below all came from one sample that was sequenced in a study of blood T cells in healthy people across ages. Sample-barcoded 5' priming and a J-beta primer mix drove a second PCR of 7 to 11 cycles. TCRdb fed the 5' RACE reads into MiXCR, producing one record per CDR3 protein. The data hold 650,000 to 800,000 distinct CDR3 sequences, with 40% to 50% observed a single time. Material for sequencing was blood. The receptors were sampled from a man in his sixties in good health.

The CDR3 here is CASSRGQRNQPQHF. DNA for the CDR3: TGTGCCAGCAGCCGGGGACAGCGAAATCAGCCCCAGCATTTT. The chain is built from TRBV3-1 and TRBJ1-5; 7 bases are a match to TRBD1. This CDR3 is built from 14 residues. V dropped 4 bases and J dropped 4; count of bases not matched to a gene: 4. Per the germline V gene, CDR1 is LGHDT and CDR2 is YNNKEL (reference sequence).

This chain links TRBV6-2 or TRBV6-3 with TRBJ2-3; maybe TRBD1 (5 bases). V lost 0 bases and J 4 bases, leaving 8 bases between the germline ends. The germline V gene encodes CDR1 MNHEY and CDR2 SVGEGT. This CDR3 has 14 amino acids. The CDR3 nucleotides are TGTGCCAGCAGTTACTCGACAGTTCCAGATACGCAGTATTTT. Translated, it gives CASSYSTVPDTQYF.

A few counts support this clonotype. The V and J genes are TRBV5-1 and TRBJ2-7; 9 bases line up with TRBD1. The J call may be wrong; the DNA end is better matched by TRBJ2-5. The CDR3 covers 16 residues. The germline gives CDR1 SGHRS, CDR2 YFSETQ. This CDR3 reads CASSLSVTGGIETQYF. In DNA form, the CDR3 reads TGCGCCAGCAGCTTGTCGGTTACAGGGGGCATAGAGACCCAGTACTTC.

This clonotype has just one count. The chain joins TRBV7-2 to TRBJ2-5, with 11 bases identical to TRBD2. In germline, CDR1 is SGHTA, CDR2 FQGNSA. The V segment lost 4 bases and the J segment 5 bases; nucleotides outside the gene matches: 12. This CDR3 has 17 residues. This CDR3 reads CASSYPSIAGGRETQYF. CDR3 nucleotides: TGTGCCAGCAGCTATCCTTCGATAGCGGGGGGGCGGGAGACCCAGTACTTC.

This clonotype was counted between two and nine times. The V gene is TRBV3-1, the J gene TRBJ1-6; D is unclear. Germline lookup yields CDR1 LGHDT and CDR2 YNNKEL (reference sequence). Trimming pared 1 base from V and 3 bases from J, leaving 4 bases between. This CDR3 is 14 amino acids long. CDR3 residues: CASSQAGYNSPLHF. CDR3 nucleotide sequence: TGTGCCAGCAGCCAAGCTGGCTATAATTCACCCCTCCACTTT.